A single sample gave rise to the 32 T cell receptor beta chains below, sequenced in a study of cytomegalovirus exposure and HLA in healthy donors. Researchers ran the PCR with 60 Vbeta and 13 Jbeta primers. Repertoires were generated with immunoSEQ multiplex PCR, while TCRdb's copy carries only in-frame clones and drops some. The table has roughly 66,000 clones, around 81% seen once. Sequenced: PBMCs. Source of these receptors: a man aged 45-60 years in good health and CMV-seronegative.

This chain joins TRBV7-9 and TRBJ1-5; unclear D gene. V dropped 0 bases and J dropped 3 bases, with 6 bases sitting between them. The CDR3 sequence is 14 residues long. Germline-derived CDR1 and CDR2 are SEHNR and FQNEAQ (reference sequence). CDR3 in amino acids: CASSLAEHNQPQHF. CDR3 in DNA: TGTGCCAGCAGCTTAGCAGAGCACAATCAGCCCCAGCATTTT.

The chain has TRBV6-5 and TRBJ2-1; D unclear. V was pared by 4 bases and J by 6 bases, with 10 bases between. Germline V CDR1 and CDR2: MNHEY, SVGAGI. This CDR3 contains 13 residues. This CDR3 is CASSFLRSNEQFF. The DNA for the CDR3 is TGTGCCAGCAGTTTTCTCCGGAGCAATGAGCAGTTCTTC.

This rearrangement joins TRBV18 to TRBJ2-5, with 11 bases matching TRBD2. V lost 4 bases to trimming and J lost 4 bases; unmatched junction nucleotides: 2. This CDR3 spans 14 amino acids. Germline V lookup: CDR1 KGHSH, CDR2 LQKENI. CDR3 coding DNA: TGTGCCAGCTCACTTGGACTAGCGGGAGAGACCCAGTACTTC. This codes for CASSLGLAGETQYF.

The V and J genes are TRBV30 and TRBJ2-2, with 11 bases lining up with TRBD1. The CDR3 runs 15 residues. Germline V gene data show CDR1 as GTSNPN and CDR2 as SVGIG (reference sequence). Germline trimming cut 3 bases from V and 4 bases from J; bases unmatched to any gene: 4. The CDR3 here is CAWSGQGAGTGELFF. Here the CDR3 DNA reads TGTGCCTGGAGCGGACAGGGGGCGGGCACCGGGGAGCTGTTTTTT.

V gene TRBV30 combines with J gene TRBJ1-2; no reliable D call. This CDR3 has 14 residues. Per germline, CDR1 GTSNPN and CDR2 SVGIG (reference sequence). The V and J ends lost 1 base and 8 bases respectively, with 17 bases between them. As DNA, the CDR3 is TGTGCCTGGAGTGACGGACTGCTGTTAAGAGGCTACACCTTC. It codes for CAWSDGLLLRGYTF.

The J gene is TRBJ2-3, the V gene TRBV11-2; no clear D. CDR3 length equals 15 residues. Germline loops: CDR1 SGHAT, CDR2 FQNNGV. V was pared by 1 base and J by 0 bases, with 8 bases between. The CDR3 DNA reads as TGTGCCAGCAGCTTAGTAGTAGCTAGCACAGATACGCAGTATTTT. Translated: CASSLVVASTDTQYF.

V is TRBV5-1 and J is TRBJ2-5; 7 bases are a match to TRBD2. With the DNA end fitting TRBJ2-7 better, the J assignment may be wrong. The CDR3 totals 14 residues. Looked up from germline, CDR1 is SGHRS and CDR2 is YFSETQ. The CDR3 DNA reads TGCGCCAGCAGCTTGGCTGCGGGGGTCTACGAGCAGTACTTC. Translating it yields CASSLAAGVYEQYF.

The rearrangement uses TRBV27 and TRBJ2-5; 8 bases fit TRBD1. V was clipped by 1 base and J by 5 bases; unmatched bases: 9. The germline gives CDR1 MNHEY, CDR2 SMNVEV (reference sequence). CDR3 length: 16 residues. CDR3 region: CASSLLRTGRSETQYF. Here the CDR3 DNA reads TGTGCCAGCAGTTTATTACGGACAGGGAGGTCCGAGACCCAGTACTTC.

V usage is TRBV29-1 and J usage is TRBJ2-3; 7 bases line up with TRBD2. The CDR3 contains 14 residues. Germline trimming cut 4 bases from V and 0 bases from J; bases unmatched to any gene: 4. The germline gives CDR1 SQVTM, CDR2 ANQGSEA. CDR3 DNA: TGCAGCGTTGGGCGGGGGACTAGCACAGATACGCAGTATTTT. Translation gives CSVGRGTSTDTQYF.

This clone was seen only a few times. The V call is TRBV27, the J call TRBJ2-1, with 12 bases that match TRBD2. Germline-derived CDR1 and CDR2 are MNHEY and SMNVEV (reference sequence). V shed 5 bases and J 9 bases; nucleotides not matched to a gene: 11. This CDR3 contains 16 residues. The CDR3 DNA is TGTGCCAGCAGTCTCCTTCGGACTAGCGGGGCCTCTGAGCAGTTCTTC. Amino acids: CASSLLRTSGASEQFF.

This chain links TRBV30 with TRBJ2-6, with 9 bases identical to TRBD2. V trimming: 1 base; J trimming: 0 bases; junction bases outside the gene matches: 4. CDR3 size: 17 residues. Germline loops: CDR1 GTSNPN, CDR2 SVGIG (reference sequence). CDR3 sequence: CAWSGLAGISGANVLTF. CDR3 DNA sequence: TGTGCCTGGAGTGGCCTAGCGGGAATCTCTGGGGCCAACGTCCTGACTTTC. Complete variable domain (other parts from reference TRBV30 and TRBJ2-6): SQTIHQWPATLVQPVGSPLSLECTVEGTSNPNLYWYRQAAGRGLQLLFYSVGIGQISSEVPQNLSASRPQDRQFILSSKKLLLSDSGFYLCAWSGLAGISGANVLTFGAGSRLTVL.

This CDR3 reads CASRQGGTEAFF. The CDR3 DNA is TGTGCCAGTAGACAGGGGGGAACTGAAGCTTTCTTT. The chain joins TRBV6-5 to TRBJ1-1; TRBD1 matches 9 bases. The germline V gene encodes CDR1 MNHEY and CDR2 SVGAGI. This CDR3 comprises 12 residues. V shed 9 bases and J 5 bases; nucleotides not matched to a gene: 4.

The chain joins TRBV7-9 to TRBJ2-2; D gene ambiguous. CDR3 size: 13 residues. The germline V gene encodes CDR1 SEHNR and CDR2 FQNEAQ (reference sequence). The V gene lost 2 bases and the J gene lost 4 bases, with 5 bases spanning the gap. DNA of the CDR3: TGTGCCAGCAGCTTACAGTCCACCGGGGAGCTGTTTTTT. Translation: CASSLQSTGELFF. The full variable domain, rest sourced from reference TRBV7-9 and TRBJ2-2, is DTGVSQNPRHKITKRGQNVTFRCDPISEHNRLYWYRQTLGQGPEFLTYFQNEAQLEKSRLLSDRFSAERPKGSFSTLEIQRTEQGDSAMYLCASSLQSTGELFFGEGSRLTVL.

This clone has just one count. The gene calls are TRBV2 and TRBJ1-2, with D tentatively TRBD1 (5 bases). Trimming took off 6 bases at V and 4 bases at J, with 12 bases between the two ends. The length of the CDR3 is 13 residues. Germline CDR1 reads SNHLY; CDR2 reads FYNNEI. The CDR3 spells CASRRQFSYGYTF. In nucleotides, the CDR3 is TGTGCCAGCAGACGACAGTTCTCCTATGGCTACACCTTC.

The J gene is TRBJ1-1, the V gene TRBV7-6; tentative D call: TRBD1 (5 bases). V gave up 0 bases and J gave up 9 bases, with 20 bases separating them. The V gene's germline CDR1 is SGHVS and CDR2 FNYEAQ. The CDR3 is 16 residues long. This CDR3 is CASSLAAAGQGIKAFF. DNA of the CDR3: TGTGCCAGCAGCTTAGCGGCTGCGGGGCAGGGCATCAAAGCTTTCTTT.

J is TRBJ2-7 and V is TRBV7-2; tentative D call: TRBD2 (6 bases). V shed 5 bases and J shed 4 bases, with 18 bases lying between them. The CDR3 runs 15 residues. Germline V lookup: CDR1 SGHTA, CDR2 FQGNSA. The CDR3 DNA reads as TGTGCCAGCAGCCTTCGGGGAGGTTTAGAATACGAGCAGTACTTC. Its translation is CASSLRGGLEYEQYF.

V is TRBV19 and J is TRBJ2-3, with D possibly matching TRBD2 (7 bases). V was cut by 5 bases and J by 4 bases, with 13 bases left in between. CDR1 and CDR2 from the germline V gene are LNHDA and SQIVND (reference sequence). This CDR3 region has 14 residues. In nucleotides, the CDR3 is TGTGCCAGTAGTGTTGGGGGGGCGGCAGATACGCAGTATTTT. Amino acid sequence: CASSVGGAADTQYF.

This chain joins TRBV5-1 and TRBJ2-5, with TRBD2 matching 10 bases. J lost 4 bases, V lost 1 base, and 16 bases had no gene match. The germline V gene has CDR1 SGHRS and CDR2 YFSETQ. The CDR3 runs 19 residues. CDR3 coding DNA: TGCGCCAGCAGCTTGCGTGGACTAGCGGATCCAAGGGATCCAGAGACCCAGTACTTC. Residues: CASSLRGLADPRDPETQYF.

V is TRBV5-6 and J is TRBJ2-1, with 7 bases matching TRBD2. Germline assignment: CDR1 SGHDT and CDR2 YYEEEE. The CDR3 has 15 residues. The V and J ends lost 4 bases and 0 bases, in that order; junction bases with no gene match: 4. The CDR3 sequence: CASSTLASSYNEQFF. DNA for the CDR3: TGTGCCAGCAGCACACTAGCGAGCTCCTACAATGAGCAGTTCTTC.

The chain carries TRBV27 and TRBJ2-7; the D is unclear. Trimming shortened V by 3 bases and J by 0 bases, and 6 bases separated the two germline ends. CDR1 and CDR2 from the germline V gene are MNHEY and SMNVEV (reference sequence). The CDR3 extends over 13 amino acids. CDR3 nucleotide sequence: TGTGCCAGCAGTTTTGCAGGCTCCTACGAGCAGTACTTC. This codes for CASSFAGSYEQYF.

The rearrangement uses TRBV28 and TRBJ2-1; TRBD1 aligns across 7 bases. The CDR3 is 15 residues long. CDR1 and CDR2 (germline): MDHEN, SYDVKM. Losses at the gene ends were 6 bases for V and 7 bases for J; bases not matched to a gene: 12. The CDR3 protein is CASSQGTELWNEQFF. The CDR3, as DNA: TGTGCCAGCAGCCAAGGGACAGAACTTTGGAATGAGCAGTTCTTC.

The rearrangement joins TRBV29-1 to TRBJ1-2; 10 bases map to TRBD1. The V gene end was trimmed by 1 base and the J gene end by 4 bases; junction bases not matched to a gene: 6. CDR1 and CDR2 (germline): SQVTM, ANQGSEA. The CDR3 is made up of 15 amino acids. Here the CDR3 DNA reads TGCAGCGTTGAAGGACAGGGGGCGAAGATCTATGGCTACACCTTC. Amino acid sequence: CSVEGQGAKIYGYTF.

This rearrangement joins TRBV15 to TRBJ2-5; possible D gene TRBD1, 6 bases. There are 15 residues in the CDR3. The ends were cut back, 4 bases at V and 2 bases at J, with 14 bases in the middle. CDR1 and CDR2 from the germline V gene are LNHNV and YYDKDF (reference sequence). CDR3 region: CATSTLDRRQETQYF. The CDR3 DNA reads TGTGCCACCAGCACCTTAGACAGGAGACAAGAGACCCAGTACTTC. Full variable domain (remainder filled in from reference TRBV15 and TRBJ2-5): DAMVIQNPRYQVTQFGKPVTLSCSQTLNHNVMYWYQQKSSQAPKLLFHYYDKDFNNEADTPDNFQSRRPNTSFCFLDIRSPGLGDTAMYLCATSTLDRRQETQYFGPGTRLLVL.

This chain uses TRBV7-9 with TRBJ2-2; D ambiguous. The germline gives CDR1 SEHNR, CDR2 FQNEAQ (reference sequence). The CDR3 is made up of 14 amino acids. V lost 5 bases and J 2 bases, leaving 9 bases between the germline ends. CDR3: CASSPSGNTGELFF. The DNA for the CDR3 is TGTGCCAGCAGCCCCTCGGGTAACACCGGGGAGCTGTTTTTT.

There are a few counts of this clone. This chain uses TRBV6-1 with TRBJ2-2; 8 bases agree with TRBD1. V lost 3 bases and J lost 2; bases outside the gene matches: 2. CDR3 size: 15 residues. CDR1 is MNHNS and CDR2 is SASEGT in the germline V gene. The CDR3 loop is CASSDRGRNTGELFF. In DNA form, the CDR3 reads TGTGCCAGCAGTGACAGGGGGCGAAACACCGGGGAGCTGTTTTTT.

This clone was counted only a few times. The chain links TRBV5-1 to TRBJ1-1, with D perhaps matching TRBD1 (5 bases). CDR3 length: 16 residues. V was shortened by 4 bases and J by 5 bases, with 21 bases between the two germline ends. In germline, CDR1 is SGHRS, CDR2 YFSETQ. CDR3 in amino acids: CASSPRADWRGTEAFF. Here the CDR3 DNA reads TGCGCCAGCAGCCCGAGGGCAGATTGGCGGGGGACTGAAGCTTTCTTT.

The chain's CDR3 is CSVEPRGEETQYF. In DNA form, the CDR3 reads TGCAGCGTTGAACCCAGGGGAGAAGAGACCCAGTACTTC. The chain couples TRBV29-1 to TRBJ2-5, with D possibly being TRBD1 (6 bases). Trimming pared 2 bases from V and 3 bases from J, leaving 10 bases between. This CDR3 contains 13 residues. Germline V gene lookup returns CDR1 SQVTM and CDR2 ANQGSEA.

The V gene is TRBV5-1, the J gene TRBJ1-2, with TRBD1 matching over 9 bases. Germline assignment: CDR1 SGHRS and CDR2 YFSETQ. J lost 4 bases, V lost 0 bases, and 4 bases had no gene match. The CDR3 runs to 15 residues. The CDR3 region is CASSLGDRAGYGYTF. CDR3 DNA sequence: TGCGCCAGCAGCTTGGGGGACAGGGCAGGCTATGGCTACACCTTC. The entire variable domain, with the rest obtained from reference TRBV5-1 and TRBJ1-2, is as follows: KAGVTQTPRYLIKTRGQQVTLSCSPISGHRSVSWYQQTPGQGLQFLFEYFSETQRNKGNFPGRFSGRQFSNSRSEMNVSTLELGDSALYLCASSLGDRAGYGYTFGSGTRLTVV.

The chain recombines TRBV6-6 with TRBJ1-1; D is perhaps TRBD1 (6 bases). Germline V CDR1 and CDR2: MNHNY, SVGAGI (reference sequence). Trimming took 4 bases from V and 2 from J, leaving 14 bases between them. The CDR3 sequence is 15 residues long. This CDR3 is CASSSLDSLNTEAFF. CDR3 nucleotides: TGTGCCAGCAGTTCGCTGGACAGTCTAAACACTGAAGCTTTCTTT.

The gene calls are TRBV7-8 and TRBJ1-4; weak D call: TRBD1 (6 bases). Germline CDR1 is SGHVS and CDR2 is FQNEAQ. V was cut by 5 bases and J by 6 bases, with 13 bases left in between. CDR3 length: 14 residues. CDR3 loop: CASSLTGKYEKLFF. CDR3 coding DNA: TGTGCCAGCAGCCTGACAGGAAAATATGAAAAACTGTTTTTT.

The chain links TRBV10-2 to TRBJ2-1; 9 bases align to TRBD1. V lost 3 bases to trimming and J lost 7 bases; unmatched junction nucleotides: 7. CDR1 is WSHSY and CDR2 is SAAADI in the germline V gene. The CDR3 runs 15 residues. CDR3 coding DNA: TGCGCCAGCAGTGAACCGGGACAGGGAGGGAATGAGCAGTTCTTC. Its protein product is CASSEPGQGGNEQFF.

The rearrangement uses TRBV29-1 and TRBJ2-1, with D perhaps matching TRBD2 (6 bases). CDR1 and CDR2 from the germline V gene are SQVTM and ANQGSEA. V dropped 8 bases and J dropped 4 bases, with 30 bases sitting between them. The CDR3 has 18 residues. In DNA form, the CDR3 reads TGCAGCATCATGGACAAGGAGGGTTTCGGGGAGCGATACAATGAGCAGTTCTTC. Encoded protein: CSIMDKEGFGERYNEQFF.